This note documents a single T cell receptor (beta chain) sequence. These data belong to a study of blood T cell repertoires in COVID-19. In the original workflow: The authors estimated nucleated cell counts from reference gene primer amplification. Method: immunoSEQ multiplex PCR; TCRdb's copy keeps in-frame clones and lacks some. D and trimming come from the DNA, and the V and J calls and clone size come from that table. This repertoire shows under 200,000 clones, over 70% found once; its top ten account for about 5.3%. The receptor comes from a woman in her 40s with acute COVID-19. The source material was PBMCs or T cells enriched from blood (not recorded which).

CDR3 nucleotides: TGTGCCAGCAGCTTAGCCAGGCAAACCACTGAAGCTTTCTTT. Translating gives CASSLARQTTEAFF. The chain combines TRBV7-9 with TRBJ1-1; D remains unclear. The CDR3 is 14 residues long. The V gene's germline CDR1 is SEHNR and CDR2 FQNEAQ (reference sequence). Trimming removed 0 bases at V and 4 bases at J, with 9 bases between.